The 29 T cell receptor beta chains reported below all come from one sample, sequenced in a study of blood T cell repertoires in COVID-19. Produced via immunoSEQ multiplex PCR; TCRdb's table is partial and in-frame only. The table records roughly 100,000 clones, about 75% of them present only once. The sample comprised peripheral blood. The receptors derive from a woman older than 75 with acute or convalescent COVID-19.

This chain uses TRBV5-4 with TRBJ2-3; the D gene is possibly TRBD2 (6 bases). There are 13 residues in the CDR3. Germline CDR1 and CDR2: SGHNT and YYREEE (reference sequence). The ends were cut back, 5 bases at V and 4 bases at J, with 11 bases in the middle. This chain's CDR3 is CASRPTRADTQYF. In DNA form, the CDR3 reads TGTGCCAGCAGACCGACTAGGGCAGATACGCAGTATTTT.

This clone turned up a few times. The V and J genes are TRBV30 and TRBJ1-3, with D perhaps TRBD1 (5 bases). Germline lookup yields CDR1 GTSNPN and CDR2 SVGIG (reference sequence). V lost 3 bases and J 10 bases, leaving 16 bases between the germline ends. This CDR3 is built from 13 residues. The CDR3 sequence: CAWRATELYTIYF. The DNA for the CDR3 is TGTGCCTGGAGGGCGACAGAGCTGTATACCATATATTTT.

The chain has TRBV15 and TRBJ2-3; 13 bases map to TRBD2. The CDR3 loop spans 18 amino acids. From germline, CDR1 is LNHNV and CDR2 YYDKDF (reference sequence). V lost 2 bases to trimming and J lost 0 bases; unmatched junction nucleotides: 5. CDR3 sequence reads: CATSRSGLAGTSTDTQYF. Written as DNA, the CDR3 is TGTGCCACCAGCAGATCGGGACTAGCGGGGACTAGCACAGATACGCAGTATTTT. Filled out from reference TRBV15 and TRBJ2-3, the complete variable domain reads DAMVIQNPRYQVTQFGKPVTLSCSQTLNHNVMYWYQQKSSQAPKLLFHYYDKDFNNEADTPDNFQSRRPNTSFCFLDIRSPGLGDTAMYLCATSRSGLAGTSTDTQYFGPGTRLTVL.

This chain uses TRBV3-1 (or the pseudogene TRBV3-2) with TRBJ1-1; 7 nucleotides line up with TRBD1. V was pared by 4 bases and J by 4 bases, with 12 bases of the junction left unmatched. CDR3 size: 16 residues. CDR1 and CDR2 from the germline V gene are LGHDT and YNNKEL (reference sequence). The CDR3 spells CASSPSSGGGGTEAFF. The CDR3 DNA reads as TGTGCCAGCAGCCCCTCCAGTGGAGGGGGCGGCACTGAAGCTTTCTTT.

The chain joins TRBV6-2 or TRBV6-3 to TRBJ1-4; TRBD1 matches at 11 bases. V dropped 5 bases and J dropped 8; count of bases not matched to a gene: 4. Germline values: CDR1 MNHEY, CDR2 SVGEGT. The CDR3 runs 14 residues. The CDR3 DNA sequence: TGTGCCAGCAGTGCCGGGACAGGGGGAGAAAAACTGTTTTTT. Its translation: CASSAGTGGEKLFF.

The V and J genes are TRBV29-1 and TRBJ1-1; D is undetermined. In germline, CDR1 is SQVTM, CDR2 ANQGSEA. This CDR3 comprises 12 residues. Trimming cost V 3 bases and J 7 bases, with 12 bases left between them. The CDR3 nucleotides are TGCAGCGTTGAGCGGGGTCGGTATGAAGCTTTCTTT. Its translation: CSVERGRYEAFF. Looking up the rest from reference TRBV29-1 and TRBJ1-1 gives the full variable domain: SAVISQKPSRDICQRGTSLTIQCQVDSQVTMMFWYRQQPGQSLTLIATANQGSEATYESGFVIDKFPISRPNLTFSTLTVSNMSPEDSSIYLCSVERGRYEAFFGQGTRLTVV.

This rearrangement joins TRBV7-2 to TRBJ1-2, with 7 positions matching TRBD1. V gave up 0 bases and J gave up 2 bases; unmatched junction bases: 3. The CDR3 length is 15 residues. The germline CDR1 and CDR2 sequences are SGHTA and FQGNSA. The CDR3 reads CASSLAQQGNYGYTF. In DNA form, the CDR3 reads TGTGCCAGCAGCTTAGCGCAACAGGGGAACTATGGCTACACCTTC.

The V call is TRBV4-3, the J call TRBJ1-6, with D maybe TRBD1 (5 bases). Germline V lookup: CDR1 LGHNA, CDR2 YSLEER. CDR3 length: 16 residues. V lost 0 bases and J lost 4, with 10 bases in between. The chain's CDR3 is CASSQDAGRYNSPLHF. The CDR3 DNA reads as TGCGCCAGCAGCCAAGATGCGGGACGGTATAATTCACCCCTCCACTTT.

This chain links TRBV18 with TRBJ2-1, with 7 bases aligning to TRBD1. This CDR3 contains 16 residues. Losses at the gene ends were 1 base for V and 8 bases for J; bases not matched to a gene: 11. The germline CDR1 and CDR2 sequences are KGHSH and LQKENI. In DNA, the CDR3 is TGTGCCAGCTCACCACAGGAGACAGGGAAAGGATATGAGCAGTTCTTC. Amino acids: CASSPQETGKGYEQFF.

The V gene is TRBV2, the J gene TRBJ1-6, with no clear D. Germline V gene data show CDR1 as SNHLY and CDR2 as FYNNEI. With 4 bases removed from V and 7 bases from J, the gap between germline ends came to 14 bases. This CDR3 contains 15 residues. CDR3 sequence: CASSVGQTTNSPLHF. The CDR3 nucleotides are TGTGCCAGCAGTGTAGGCCAAACTACCAATTCACCCCTCCACTTT. Variable domain in full (rest from reference TRBV2 and TRBJ1-6): EPEVTQTPSHQVTQMGQEVILRCVPISNHLYFYWYRQILGQKVEFLVSFYNNEISEKSEIFDDQFSVERPDGSNFTLKIRSTKLEDSAMYFCASSVGQTTNSPLHFGNGTRLTVT.

About this clone itself: The junction and the germline gene differ at one end; a read error may be behind it. This chain links TRBV7-7 with TRBJ2-7; TRBD2 agrees at 9 bases. The length of the CDR3 is 16 residues. Germline V lookup: CDR1 SSHAT, CDR2 FNYEAQ (reference sequence). The CDR3 spells CASSLGGGAPIYEQYF. In nucleotides, the CDR3 is TGTGCTAGCAGCTTAGGCGGGGGGGCTCCGATCTACGAGCAGTACTTC.

The V gene is TRBV19, the J gene TRBJ2-1; TRBD2 agrees at 9 bases. With V trimmed by 3 bases and J by 0 bases, 6 bases remained unmatched. Germline V lookup: CDR1 LNHDA, CDR2 SQIVND (reference sequence). This CDR3 has 17 amino acids. The CDR3 sequence is CASSILAGPSSYNEQFF. DNA for the CDR3: TGTGCCAGTAGTATTCTAGCGGGGCCATCCTCCTACAATGAGCAGTTCTTC.

V usage is TRBV6-5 and J usage is TRBJ2-4, with D possibly being TRBD2 (7 bases). Trimming took 11 bases from V and 9 from J, leaving 23 bases between them. This CDR3 contains 14 residues. Germline V gene data show CDR1 as MNHEY and CDR2 as SVGAGI. The CDR3 here is CASVGGGNRIIQYF. CDR3 bases: TGTGCCTCCGTGGGAGGGGGAAATAGGATCATTCAGTACTTC.

This clone was recorded once. This chain links TRBV9 with TRBJ2-6; 8 bases are a match to TRBD2. The trim removed 4 bases at V and 0 bases at J, leaving 6 bases unmatched. The CDR3 totals 17 residues. The germline V gene encodes CDR1 SGDLS and CDR2 YYNGEE. The CDR3 is CASSPGGGISGANVLTF. CDR3 bases: TGTGCCAGCAGCCCCGGGGGGGGGATCTCTGGGGCCAACGTCCTGACTTTC.

The J gene is TRBJ1-2, the V gene TRBV4-3, with 7 bases matching TRBD1. The V segment lost 1 base and the J segment 0 bases; nucleotides outside the gene matches: 5. The CDR3 loop spans 16 amino acids. Germline V gives CDR1 LGHNA, CDR2 YSLEER. In nucleotides, the CDR3 is TGCGCCAGCAGCCAAGTTTCGGGACAGACTAACTATGGCTACACCTTC. Residues: CASSQVSGQTNYGYTF.

This clone was found a few times. The rearrangement uses TRBV11-2 and TRBJ1-2; 7 bases map to TRBD1. The ends lost 2 bases at V and 5 bases at J; junction bases unmatched: 8. Germline lookup yields CDR1 SGHAT and CDR2 FQNNGV. This CDR3 has 15 residues. CDR3 DNA sequence: TGTGCCAGCAGCTTAAGACAGGGCGGATTGTATGGCTACACCTTC. This codes for CASSLRQGGLYGYTF. The entire variable domain, with the rest obtained from reference TRBV11-2 and TRBJ1-2, is as follows: EAGVAQSPRYKIIEKRQSVAFWCNPISGHATLYWYQQILGQGPKLLIQFQNNGVVDDSQLPKDRFSAERLKGVDSTLKIQPAKLEDSAVYLCASSLRQGGLYGYTFGSGTRLTVV.

V is TRBV6-5 and J is TRBJ1-2, with 7 bases aligning to TRBD1. Germline loops: CDR1 MNHEY, CDR2 SVGAGI. This CDR3 region has 13 residues. After removal of 6 bases from V and 3 bases from J, the junction contained 4 bases not matched to a gene. In DNA, the CDR3 is TGTGCCAGCAGCGCCGGGACAGACTATGGCTACACCTTC. Encoded protein: CASSAGTDYGYTF.

The chain has TRBV27 and TRBJ2-7, with D perhaps TRBD2 (6 bases). Deletions cut 6 bases from V and 4 bases from J, with 13 bases between. CDR1 is MNHEY, CDR2 SMNVEV, per germline (reference sequence). This CDR3 has 13 amino acids. The CDR3 region is CASSGFAGYEQYF. CDR3 nucleotides: TGTGCCAGCAGCGGGTTTGCGGGATACGAGCAGTACTTC.

The chain is built from TRBV3-1 (or the pseudogene TRBV3-2) and TRBJ2-7; D remains ambiguous. The ends were cut back, 1 base at V and 1 base at J, with 2 bases in the middle. Germline CDR1 and CDR2: LGHDT and YNNKEL (reference sequence). The CDR3 is 12 amino acids. The CDR3 sequence: CASSQVSYEQYF. CDR3 nucleotides: TGTGCCAGCAGCCAAGTATCCTACGAGCAGTACTTC.

V is TRBV2 and J is TRBJ1-5, with D maybe TRBD1 (5 bases). CDR3 length equals 14 residues. The germline V gene encodes CDR1 SNHLY and CDR2 FYNNEI. Trimming took 6 bases from V and 4 from J, leaving 13 bases between them. CDR3 loop: CASSSETANQPQHF. The CDR3 DNA is TGTGCCAGCAGCTCGGAGACAGCAAATCAGCCCCAGCATTTT. The complete variable domain, with remaining parts taken from reference TRBV2 and TRBJ1-5, reads EPEVTQTPSHQVTQMGQEVILRCVPISNHLYFYWYRQILGQKVEFLVSFYNNEISEKSEIFDDQFSVERPDGSNFTLKIRSTKLEDSAMYFCASSSETANQPQHFGDGTRLSIL.

This chain uses TRBV7-3 with TRBJ1-6, with D tentatively TRBD1 (6 bases). Trimming shortened V by 5 bases and J by 7 bases, and 18 bases separated the two germline ends. CDR1 and CDR2 from the germline V gene are SGHTA and FQGTGA. This CDR3 is 16 amino acids long. The CDR3 DNA sequence: TGTGCCAGCAGCCTGCCCCCCAGGGGCACAAATTCACCCCTCCACTTT. Translating gives CASSLPPRGTNSPLHF.

The J gene is TRBJ2-7, the V gene TRBV5-1; 9 bases map to TRBD1. CDR3 size: 17 residues. CDR1 and CDR2 (germline): SGHRS, YFSETQ. Trimming removed 0 bases from V and 4 bases from J; junction bases left unmatched: 11. The CDR3 coding sequence is TGCGCCAGCAGCTTGGGTGGGACAGGGAGTCCTTCATACGAGCAGTACTTC. This translates into CASSLGGTGSPSYEQYF.

The rearrangement links TRBV14 to TRBJ2-5; TRBD2 matches at 8 bases. In germline, CDR1 is SGHDN, CDR2 FVKESK. V lost 2 bases, J lost 1 base, and 6 bases stayed unmatched. The CDR3 sequence is 16 residues long. CDR3 in amino acids: CASSQRLANFQETQYF. The CDR3 DNA follows: TGTGCCAGCAGCCAACGACTAGCGAACTTCCAAGAGACCCAGTACTTC. Full variable domain (remainder filled in from reference TRBV14 and TRBJ2-5): EAGVTQFPSHSVIEKGQTVTLRCDPISGHDNLYWYRRVMGKEIKFLLHFVKESKQDESGMPNNRFLAERTGGTYSTLKVQPAELEDSGVYFCASSQRLANFQETQYFGPGTRLLVL.

The V and J genes are TRBV19 and TRBJ1-1, with D maybe TRBD1 (6 bases). V shed 5 bases and J shed 2 bases, with 15 bases lying between them. Germline CDR1 is LNHDA and CDR2 is SQIVND (reference sequence). The CDR3 is 15 residues long. DNA for the CDR3: TGTGCCAGTAGTCCGCTGGGCAGGGGTAACACTGAAGCTTTCTTT. Translated: CASSPLGRGNTEAFF.

Ten or more counts support this clone. The chain couples TRBV4-3 to TRBJ2-7; tentative D call: TRBD2 (5 bases). Looked up from germline, CDR1 is LGHNA and CDR2 is YSLEER. The CDR3 runs to 16 residues. The V end lost 0 bases, the J end lost 3 bases, and 15 bases lay between the germline ends. CDR3 region: CASSQDRDLVLYEQYF. Here the CDR3 DNA reads TGCGCCAGCAGCCAAGACCGGGATTTGGTCCTCTACGAGCAGTACTTC.

The chain has TRBV25-1 and TRBJ1-4, with D perhaps TRBD1 (5 bases). Looked up from germline, CDR1 is MGHDK and CDR2 is SYGVNS. With 6 bases removed from V and 7 bases from J, the gap between germline ends came to 18 bases. The CDR3 runs to 15 residues. The CDR3 sequence: CASSRQEGFAEKLFF. In DNA, the CDR3 is TGTGCCAGCAGCCGTCAGGAGGGGTTCGCTGAAAAACTGTTTTTT.

DNA of the CDR3: TGTGCCAGCAGTTCAACCCTAGACCCCTATGGCTACACCTTC. Its translation: CASSSTLDPYGYTF. This chain links TRBV6-2 or TRBV6-3 with TRBJ1-2; no firm D call. CDR3 size: 14 residues. In germline, CDR1 is MNHEY, CDR2 SVGEGT. Deletions cut 4 bases from V and 4 bases from J, with 13 bases between.

The sample holds a few counts of this clone. V usage is TRBV7-9 and J usage is TRBJ2-5; D gene unclear. Germline V gives CDR1 SEHNR, CDR2 FQNEAQ (reference sequence). This CDR3 contains 12 residues. Between the trimmed V and J ends, which lost 7 bases and 5 bases, there was a span of 11 bases. The CDR3 sequence: CASTQAWETQYF. CDR3 DNA: TGTGCCAGCACCCAGGCATGGGAGACCCAGTACTTC.

The chain has TRBV19 and TRBJ1-6; 8 positions agree with TRBD1. Germline values: CDR1 LNHDA, CDR2 SQIVND (reference sequence). The CDR3 extends over 12 amino acids. V dropped 8 bases and J dropped 7; count of bases not matched to a gene: 1. The CDR3 here is CASRDRNSPLHF. The CDR3 coding sequence is TGTGCCAGTCGGGACAGGAATTCACCCCTCCACTTT.